This T cell receptor (beta chain) emerged from a study of CXCR3-negative and CXCR3-positive naive CD8 T cells. The study's findings and limits: In CXCR3-positive naive cells, the TRB CDR3s were more hydrophobic than in CXCR3-negative naive cells.

UMI-tagged TRB cDNA libraries were built via 5' RACE. With the 5' RACE reads reprocessed, TCRdb shows one record per CDR3 protein and no DNA. The sample data list 55,000 to 75,000 distinct CDR3 sequences. The CDR3 runs to 16 residues. The germline V gene encodes CDR1 MNHNY and CDR2 SVGAGI (reference sequence). With respect to this clonotype: The antigen is undetermined.

V and J are TRBV6-6 and TRBJ2-5; TCRdb reports TRBD2, a call that lacks DNA to check it against. The sequenced sample consisted of naive CXCR3+ CD8+ T cells from blood. Subset: CD45RO-CCR7+CD27+CD95- naive CD8+ T cells expressing CXCR3 (TNR3+). This receptor was identified in a human donor in good health. Some clones in this sample may be carry-over from other donors' samples. Here the CDR3 reads CASTPHQRGGGETQYF.